This paragraph reports one TCR beta chain. The protocol was immunoSEQ multiplex PCR, while the TCRdb copy is restricted to in-frame clones and leaves out a portion. The table has some 12,000 clones, roughly 81% seen once. This sample was taken from a study of T cells in localized non-small cell lung cancer. Per the germline V gene, CDR1 is MNHNY and CDR2 is SVGAGI (reference sequence). The CDR3 consists of 15 residues. V was trimmed by 5 bases and J by 0 bases, leaving 10 bases between them. The sequence derives from a male donor aged 60 or over with stage III lung adenocarcinoma. Sequencing was performed on peripheral blood, taken before any cancer treatment. The chain is built from TRBV6-6 and TRBJ1-4, with D unclear. The DNA of the CDR3 is TGTGCCAGCAGTCCAGACCGTGCAACTAATGAAAAACTGTTTTTT. It codes for CASSPDRATNEKLFF.